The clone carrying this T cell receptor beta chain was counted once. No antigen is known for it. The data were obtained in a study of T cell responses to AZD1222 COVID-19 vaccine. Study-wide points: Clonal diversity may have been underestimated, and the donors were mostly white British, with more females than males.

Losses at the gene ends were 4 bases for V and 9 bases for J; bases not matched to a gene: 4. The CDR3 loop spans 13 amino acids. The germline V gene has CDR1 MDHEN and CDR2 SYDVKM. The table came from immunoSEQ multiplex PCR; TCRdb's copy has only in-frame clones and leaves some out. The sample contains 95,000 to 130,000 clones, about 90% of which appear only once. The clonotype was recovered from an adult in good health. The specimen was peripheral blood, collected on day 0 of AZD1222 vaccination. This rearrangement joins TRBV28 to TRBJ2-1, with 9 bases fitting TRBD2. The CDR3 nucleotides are TGTGCCAGCAGTTGGACTAGCGCGGTTGAGCAGTTCTTC. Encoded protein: CASSWTSAVEQFF.